This T cell receptor (beta chain) was found in a study of early T cells in non-severe SARS-CoV-2 infection. On the study more broadly: The chains were unpaired, and the sequenced material was bulk RNA from unsorted whole blood.

Study outcomes and limitations: VDJdb matching, biased toward anti-spike CD8 responses, missed private and CD4 specificities.

Individually, cDNA molecules had unique molecular identifiers attached to them. MiXCR, run by TCRdb on the 5' RACE reads, gives a single entry per CDR3 protein. This sample has more than 85,000 distinct CDR3 sequences; over 10% occur once, and the top ten carry about 4%. In its sample, this clonotype was seen a few times. Its specificity is not known. V shed 1 base and J shed 4 bases, with 13 bases lying between them. The CDR3 contains 15 residues. The V gene's germline CDR1 is SGHTA and CDR2 FQGNSA. This material consisted of whole blood, taken at baseline. This chain connects TRBV7-2 to TRBJ1-2, with D maybe TRBD1 (6 bases). The sequence was obtained from an adult who was a healthcare worker with PCR-confirmed SARS-CoV-2 infection or an uninfected control (not recorded which). The CDR3 sequence: CASSLGTGITYGYTF. CDR3 coding DNA: TGTGCCAGCAGCTTAGGTACAGGGATAACCTATGGCTACACCTTC. The entire variable domain, with the rest obtained from reference TRBV7-2 and TRBJ1-2, is as follows: GAGVSQSPSNKVTEKGKDVELRCDPISGHTALYWYRQSLGQGLEFLIYFQGNSAPDKSGLPSDRFSAERTGGSVSTLTIQRTQQEDSAVYLCASSLGTGITYGYTFGSGTRLTVV.